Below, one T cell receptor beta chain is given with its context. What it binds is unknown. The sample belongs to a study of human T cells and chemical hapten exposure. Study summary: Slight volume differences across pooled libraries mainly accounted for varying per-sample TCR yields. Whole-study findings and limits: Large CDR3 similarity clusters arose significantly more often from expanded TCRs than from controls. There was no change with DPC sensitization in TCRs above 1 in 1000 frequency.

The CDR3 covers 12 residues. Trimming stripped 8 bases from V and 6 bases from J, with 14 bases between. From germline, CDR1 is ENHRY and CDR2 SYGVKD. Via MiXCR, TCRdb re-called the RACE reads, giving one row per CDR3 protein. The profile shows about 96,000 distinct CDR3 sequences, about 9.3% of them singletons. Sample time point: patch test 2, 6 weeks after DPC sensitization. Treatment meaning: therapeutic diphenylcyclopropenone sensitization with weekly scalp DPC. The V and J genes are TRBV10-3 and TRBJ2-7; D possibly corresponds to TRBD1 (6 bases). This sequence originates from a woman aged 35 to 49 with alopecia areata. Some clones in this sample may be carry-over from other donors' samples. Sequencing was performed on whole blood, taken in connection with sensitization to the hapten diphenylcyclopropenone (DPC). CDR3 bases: TGTGCCATCGGGCAAATCAGGGGCGAGCAGTACTTC. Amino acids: CAIGQIRGEQYF.